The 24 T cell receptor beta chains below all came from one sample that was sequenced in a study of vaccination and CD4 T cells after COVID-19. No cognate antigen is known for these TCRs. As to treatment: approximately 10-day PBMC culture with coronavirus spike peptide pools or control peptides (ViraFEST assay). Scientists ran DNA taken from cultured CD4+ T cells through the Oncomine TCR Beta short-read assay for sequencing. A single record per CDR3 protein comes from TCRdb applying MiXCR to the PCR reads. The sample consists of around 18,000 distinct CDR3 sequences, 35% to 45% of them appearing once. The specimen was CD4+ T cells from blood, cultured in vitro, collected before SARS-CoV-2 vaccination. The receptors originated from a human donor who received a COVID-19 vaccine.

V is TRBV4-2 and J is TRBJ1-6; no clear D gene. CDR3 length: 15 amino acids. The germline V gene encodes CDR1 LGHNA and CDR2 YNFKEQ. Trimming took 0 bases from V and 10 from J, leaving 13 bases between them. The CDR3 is CASSQEGRVSSPLHF. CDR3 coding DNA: TGTGCCAGCAGCCAAGAAGGGCGGGTTTCATCACCCCTCCACTTT.

The CDR3 DNA reads TGCGCCAGCAGTGAGTTAAGTAACCCTCAGGCTGAAGCTTTCTTT. Its protein product is CASSELSNPQAEAFF. The chain uses TRBV10-1 and TRBJ1-1; unclear D gene. The CDR3 runs 15 residues. The germline V gene has CDR1 WNHNN and CDR2 SYGVQD (reference sequence). V dropped 1 base and J dropped 6 bases, with 15 bases sitting between them.

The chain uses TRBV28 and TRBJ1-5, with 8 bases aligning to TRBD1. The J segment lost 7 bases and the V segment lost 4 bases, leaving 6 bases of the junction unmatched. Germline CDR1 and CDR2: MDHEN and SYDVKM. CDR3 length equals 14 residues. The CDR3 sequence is CASSSGGLWQPQHF. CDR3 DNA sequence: TGTGCCAGCAGTTCAGGGGGCTTGTGGCAGCCCCAGCATTTT.

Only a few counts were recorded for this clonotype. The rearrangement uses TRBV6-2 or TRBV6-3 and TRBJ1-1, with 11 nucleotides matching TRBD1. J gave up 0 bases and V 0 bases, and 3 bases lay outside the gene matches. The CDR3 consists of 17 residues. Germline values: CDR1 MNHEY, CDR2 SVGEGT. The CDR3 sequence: CASSYSRGQGVNTEAFF. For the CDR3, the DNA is TGTGCCAGCAGTTACTCGAGGGGACAGGGGGTGAACACTGAAGCTTTCTTT.

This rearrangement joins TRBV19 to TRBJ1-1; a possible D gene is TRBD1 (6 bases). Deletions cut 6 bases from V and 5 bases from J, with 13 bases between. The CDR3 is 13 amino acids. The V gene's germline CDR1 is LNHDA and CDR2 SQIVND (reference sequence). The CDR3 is CASSRGRETEAFF. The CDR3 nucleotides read TGTGCCAGTAGCCGGGGGCGCGAGACTGAAGCTTTCTTT. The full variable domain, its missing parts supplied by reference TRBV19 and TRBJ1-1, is DGGITQSPKYLFRKEGQNVTLSCEQNLNHDAMYWYRQDPGQGLRLIYYSQIVNDFQKGDIAEGYSVSREKKESFPLTVTSAQKNPTAFYLCASSRGRETEAFFGQGTRLTVV.

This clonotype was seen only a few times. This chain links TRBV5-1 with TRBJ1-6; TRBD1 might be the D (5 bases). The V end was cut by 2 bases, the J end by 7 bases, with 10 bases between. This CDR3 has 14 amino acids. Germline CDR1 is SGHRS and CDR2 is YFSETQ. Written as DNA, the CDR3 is TGCGCCAGCAGCTTCGGGCAGGGAAATTCACCCCTCCACTTT. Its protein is CASSFGQGNSPLHF.

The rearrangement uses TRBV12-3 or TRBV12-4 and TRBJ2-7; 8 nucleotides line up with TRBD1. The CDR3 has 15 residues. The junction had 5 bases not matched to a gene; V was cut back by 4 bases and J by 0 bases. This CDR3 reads CASSSGTGSSYEQYF. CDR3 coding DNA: TGTGCCAGCAGTTCAGGGACAGGCAGCTCCTACGAGCAGTACTTC.

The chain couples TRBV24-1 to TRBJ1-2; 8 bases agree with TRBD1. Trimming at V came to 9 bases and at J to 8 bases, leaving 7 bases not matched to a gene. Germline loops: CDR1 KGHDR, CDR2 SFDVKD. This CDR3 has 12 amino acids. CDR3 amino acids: CATASGGGGYTF. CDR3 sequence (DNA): TGTGCCACCGCGTCAGGGGGCGGAGGCTACACCTTC.

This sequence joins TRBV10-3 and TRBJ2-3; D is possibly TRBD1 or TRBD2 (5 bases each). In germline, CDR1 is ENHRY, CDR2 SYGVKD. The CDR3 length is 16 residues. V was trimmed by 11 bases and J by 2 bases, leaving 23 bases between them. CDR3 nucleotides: TGTGCCGTAGGCGCCGAGGGGAAGAGAAACACAGATACGCAGTATTTT. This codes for CAVGAEGKRNTDTQYF.

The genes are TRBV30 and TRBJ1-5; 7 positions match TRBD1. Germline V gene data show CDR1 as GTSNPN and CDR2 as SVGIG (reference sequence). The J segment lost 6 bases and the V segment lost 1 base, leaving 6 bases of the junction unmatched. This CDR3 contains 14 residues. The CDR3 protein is CAWSEGAHRQPQHF. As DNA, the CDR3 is TGTGCCTGGAGTGAGGGGGCGCATCGTCAGCCCCAGCATTTT.

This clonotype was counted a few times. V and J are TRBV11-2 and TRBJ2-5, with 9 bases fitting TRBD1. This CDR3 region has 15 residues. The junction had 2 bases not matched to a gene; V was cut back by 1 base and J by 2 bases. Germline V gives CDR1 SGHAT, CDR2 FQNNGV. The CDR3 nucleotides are TGTGCCAGCAGCTTAGTGGGGACAGGGCAAGAGACCCAGTACTTC. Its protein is CASSLVGTGQETQYF.

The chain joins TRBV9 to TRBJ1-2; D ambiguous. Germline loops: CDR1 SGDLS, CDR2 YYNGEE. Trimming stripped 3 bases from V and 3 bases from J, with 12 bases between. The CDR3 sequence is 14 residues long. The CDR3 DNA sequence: TGTGCCAGCAGCGCCCAACACGGAGACTATGGCTACACCTTC. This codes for CASSAQHGDYGYTF.

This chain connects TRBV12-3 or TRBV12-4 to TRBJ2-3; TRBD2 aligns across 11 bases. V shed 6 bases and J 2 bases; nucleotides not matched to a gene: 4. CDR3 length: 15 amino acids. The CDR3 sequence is CASRTGLADTDTQYF. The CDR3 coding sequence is TGTGCCAGCAGGACGGGACTAGCGGACACAGATACGCAGTATTTT.

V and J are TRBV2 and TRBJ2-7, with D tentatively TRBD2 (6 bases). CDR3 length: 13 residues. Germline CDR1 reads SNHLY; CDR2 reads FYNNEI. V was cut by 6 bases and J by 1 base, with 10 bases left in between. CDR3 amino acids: CASSPGESYEQYF. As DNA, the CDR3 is TGTGCCAGCAGCCCGGGAGAATCCTACGAGCAGTACTTC.

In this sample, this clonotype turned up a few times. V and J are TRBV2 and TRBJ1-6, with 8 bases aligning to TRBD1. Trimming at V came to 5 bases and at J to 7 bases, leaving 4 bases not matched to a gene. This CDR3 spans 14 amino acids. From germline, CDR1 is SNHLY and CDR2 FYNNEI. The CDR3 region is CASSQTGANSPLHF. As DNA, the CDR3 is TGTGCCAGCAGTCAGACAGGGGCGAATTCACCCCTCCACTTT.

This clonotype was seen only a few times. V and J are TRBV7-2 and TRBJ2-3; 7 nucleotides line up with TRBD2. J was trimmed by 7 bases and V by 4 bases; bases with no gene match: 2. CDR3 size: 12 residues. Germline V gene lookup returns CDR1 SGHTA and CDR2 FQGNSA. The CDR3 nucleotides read TGTGCCAGCAGCTCGGGACTACATACGCAGTATTTT. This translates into CASSSGLHTQYF.

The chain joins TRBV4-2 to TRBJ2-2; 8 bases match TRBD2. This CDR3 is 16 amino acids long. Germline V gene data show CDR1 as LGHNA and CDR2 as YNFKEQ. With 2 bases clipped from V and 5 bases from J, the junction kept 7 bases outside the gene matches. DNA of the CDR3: TGTGCCAGCAGCCAATCCGGGGGGGGCGAAACCGGGGAGCTGTTTTTT. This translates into CASSQSGGGETGELFF.

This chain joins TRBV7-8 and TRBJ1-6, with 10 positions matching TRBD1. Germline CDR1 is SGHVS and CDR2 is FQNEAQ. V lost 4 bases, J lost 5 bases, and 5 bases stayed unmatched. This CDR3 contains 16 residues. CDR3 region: CASSSDRGWDNSPLHF. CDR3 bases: TGTGCCAGCAGCTCGGACAGGGGGTGGGATAATTCACCCCTCCACTTT.

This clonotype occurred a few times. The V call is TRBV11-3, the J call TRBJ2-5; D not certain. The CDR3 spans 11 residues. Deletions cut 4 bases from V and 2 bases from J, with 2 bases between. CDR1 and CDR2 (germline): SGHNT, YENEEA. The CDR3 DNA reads TGTGCCAGCAGCTCGCAAGAGACCCAGTACTTC. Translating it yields CASSSQETQYF.

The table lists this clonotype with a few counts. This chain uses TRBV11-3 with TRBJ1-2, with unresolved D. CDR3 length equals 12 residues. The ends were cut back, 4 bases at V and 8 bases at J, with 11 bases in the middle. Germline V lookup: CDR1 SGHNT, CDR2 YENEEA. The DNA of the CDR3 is TGTGCCAGCAGCTCGGGAGTGCAAGGCTACACCTTC. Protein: CASSSGVQGYTF.

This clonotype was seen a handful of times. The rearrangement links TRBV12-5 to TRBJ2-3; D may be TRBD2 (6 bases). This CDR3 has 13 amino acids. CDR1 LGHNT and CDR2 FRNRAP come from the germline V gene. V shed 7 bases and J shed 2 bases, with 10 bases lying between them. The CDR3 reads CASARGSTDTQYF. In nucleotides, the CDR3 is TGTGCTAGTGCTCGGGGGTCCACAGATACGCAGTATTTT. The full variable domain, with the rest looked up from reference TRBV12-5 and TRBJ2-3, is DARVTQTPRHKVTEMGQEVTMRCQPILGHNTVFWYRQTMMQGLELLAYFRNRAPLDDSGMPKDRFSAEMPDATLATLKIQPSEPRDSAVYFCASARGSTDTQYFGPGTRLTVL.

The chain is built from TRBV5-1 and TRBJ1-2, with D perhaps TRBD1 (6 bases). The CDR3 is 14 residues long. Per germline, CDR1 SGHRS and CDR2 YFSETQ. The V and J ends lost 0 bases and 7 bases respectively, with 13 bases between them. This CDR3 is CASSLDREVGGYTF. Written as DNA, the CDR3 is TGCGCCAGCAGCTTGGACAGGGAAGTAGGTGGCTACACCTTC. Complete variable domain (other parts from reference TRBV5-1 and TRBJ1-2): KAGVTQTPRYLIKTRGQQVTLSCSPISGHRSVSWYQQTPGQGLQFLFEYFSETQRNKGNFPGRFSGRQFSNSRSEMNVSTLELGDSALYLCASSLDREVGGYTFGSGTRLTVV.

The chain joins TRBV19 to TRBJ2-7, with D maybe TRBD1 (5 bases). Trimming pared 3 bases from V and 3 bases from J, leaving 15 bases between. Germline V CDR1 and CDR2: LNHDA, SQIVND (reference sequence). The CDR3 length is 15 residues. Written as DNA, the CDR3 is TGTGCCAGTAGTATTGGGGCCTCGAGACTCTACGAGCAGTACTTC. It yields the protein CASSIGASRLYEQYF.

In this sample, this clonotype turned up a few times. CDR3 residues: CASSLEGQVQVDGYTF. CDR3 coding DNA: TGTGCCAGCAGCTTGGAGGGACAGGTCCAGGTCGATGGCTACACCTTC. The gene calls are TRBV5-4 and TRBJ1-2, with TRBD1 identical over 8 bases. J was trimmed by 6 bases and V by 0 bases; bases with no gene match: 10. Germline loops: CDR1 SGHNT, CDR2 YYREEE (reference sequence). The CDR3 spans 16 residues. Together with reference TRBV5-4 and TRBJ1-2, the CDR3 gives the full variable domain: ETGVTQSPTHLIKTRGQQVTLRCSSQSGHNTVSWYQQALGQGPQFIFQYYREEENGRGNFPPRFSGLQFPNYSSELNVNALELDDSALYLCASSLEGQVQVDGYTFGSGTRLTVV.